Presented here are 13 T cell receptor beta chains from one specimen sequenced in a study of OX40 agonist ivuxolimab in advanced cancers. Libraries were prepared by immunoSEQ multiplex PCR; TCRdb keeps only in-frame clonotypes and omits some of them. The table shows 55,000 to 80,000 clones, with approximately 84% occurring only once. Sequencing used CD4+ or CD8+ T cells sorted from blood, obtained in a trial of the OX40 agonist ivuxolimab. The source of these receptors is an adult with an advanced solid tumor such as melanoma, head and neck, liver or kidney cancer.

This chain joins TRBV23-1 and TRBJ2-3, with a tentative D call TRBD1 (5 bases). TRBV23-1 is known as an ORF, though its function is uncertain. V was pared by 4 bases and J by 1 base, with 12 bases between. The CDR3 sequence is 15 residues long. The CDR3 nucleotides are TGCGCCAGCAGTCGGTCAGGGATAGGCACAGATACGCAGTATTTT. Residues: CASSRSGIGTDTQYF.

The chain links TRBV28 to TRBJ2-5; perhaps TRBD1 as D (6 bases). Germline CDR1 is MDHEN and CDR2 is SYDVKM. The ends were cut back, 5 bases at V and 0 bases at J, with 13 bases in the middle. The CDR3 extends over 15 amino acids. The CDR3 DNA follows: TGTGCCAGCAGTCCGGACAGAAAACACCAAGAGACCCAGTACTTC. It encodes CASSPDRKHQETQYF. Using reference TRBV28 and TRBJ2-5 for the parts outside the CDR3, the full variable domain is DVKVTQSSRYLVKRTGEKVFLECVQDMDHENMFWYRQDPGLGLRLIYFSYDVKMKEKGDIPEGYSVSREKKERFSLILESASTNQTSMYLCASSPDRKHQETQYFGPGTRLLVL.

This chain links TRBV7-9 with TRBJ2-5, with 13 bases fitting TRBD2. Germline CDR1 SEHNR, CDR2 FQNEAQ (reference sequence). J lost 5 bases, V lost 5 bases, and 5 bases had no gene match. This CDR3 is built from 15 residues. CDR3 DNA sequence: TGTGCCAGCAGCCGGGGGACTAGCGGGGCTGAGACCCAGTACTTC. Translating gives CASSRGTSGAETQYF.

In this sample, this clone turned up once. The chain couples TRBV11-2 to TRBJ2-7; D remains unclear. V lost 2 bases and J 1 base, leaving 6 bases between the germline ends. The germline gives CDR1 SGHAT, CDR2 FQNNGV. The length of the CDR3 is 13 residues. CDR3 residues: CASSLYSSYEQYF. In DNA form, the CDR3 reads TGTGCCAGCAGCTTATATTCGTCCTACGAGCAGTACTTC.

The chain employs TRBV7-6 and TRBJ2-3, with 8 bases matching TRBD2. V trimming: 3 bases; J trimming: 0 bases; junction bases outside the gene matches: 5. The CDR3 is 16 residues long. In germline, CDR1 is SGHVS, CDR2 FNYEAQ. CDR3 protein: CASSLQRGTSTDTQYF. As DNA, the CDR3 is TGTGCCAGCAGCTTGCAGCGGGGGACTAGCACAGATACGCAGTATTTT.

The J gene is TRBJ2-5, the V gene TRBV29-1; D remains ambiguous. The germline CDR1 and CDR2 sequences are SQVTM and ANQGSEA. V lost 3 bases to trimming and J lost 7 bases, with 12 bases between them. The CDR3 contains 12 residues. For the CDR3, the DNA is TGCAGCGTTGAGGGCCGGGTGGGGACCCAGTACTTC. Amino acids: CSVEGRVGTQYF.

This clone appeared a few times. V usage is TRBV4-1 and J usage is TRBJ2-7, with 9 bases lining up with TRBD2. J lost 1 base, V lost 3 bases, and 7 bases had no gene match. There are 16 residues in the CDR3. Germline lookup yields CDR1 MGHRA and CDR2 YSYEKL. DNA of the CDR3: TGCGCCAGCAGCCAGGATAGCGGGAGCGCTTCCTACGAGCAGTACTTC. Translation: CASSQDSGSASYEQYF.

CDR3 residues: CASSSGTGGTGELFF. The CDR3, as DNA: TGTGCCAGCAGCTCAGGGACAGGGGGCACCGGGGAGCTGTTTTTT. V is TRBV7-6 and J is TRBJ2-2; 11 positions match TRBD1. This CDR3 is built from 15 residues. Germline V gene sequence: CDR1 SGHVS, CDR2 FNYEAQ. V shed 4 bases and J 4 bases; nucleotides not matched to a gene: 2.

The chain links TRBV28 to TRBJ1-2; perhaps TRBD1 as D (6 bases). The CDR3 sequence is 14 residues long. Trimming cost V 4 bases and J 4 bases, with 13 bases left between them. Germline loops: CDR1 MDHEN, CDR2 SYDVKM. The CDR3 protein is CASSSPGDTYGYTF. CDR3 coding DNA: TGTGCCAGCAGTTCCCCAGGGGACACCTATGGCTACACCTTC.

This clone was seen a few times. This chain connects TRBV5-1 to TRBJ1-2, with D possibly being TRBD1 (5 bases). CDR1 is SGHRS, CDR2 YFSETQ, per germline. Between the trimmed V and J ends, which lost 4 bases and 1 base, there was a span of 17 bases. The CDR3 totals 16 residues. CDR3 nucleotide sequence: TGCGCCAGCAGCATCTTCGGGACGGGACTTAACTATGGCTACACCTTC. Translated: CASSIFGTGLNYGYTF.

The chain has TRBV6-6 and TRBJ1-1; TRBD1 matches 9 bases. Germline values: CDR1 MNHNY, CDR2 SVGAGI (reference sequence). The CDR3 is 15 residues long. J was trimmed by 4 bases and V by 4 bases; bases with no gene match: 7. In DNA, the CDR3 is TGTGCCAGCAGTTCCTACAGGGGGCGAAGCACTGAAGCTTTCTTT. Its protein is CASSSYRGRSTEAFF.

DNA for the CDR3: TGTGCCAGCAGAACTGGATTCTCCTACGAGCAGTACTTC. Translating it yields CASRTGFSYEQYF. The rearrangement links TRBV27 to TRBJ2-7, with no clear D. This CDR3 is built from 13 residues. The germline V and J ends were trimmed by 6 bases and 0 bases, with 9 bases remaining between them. CDR1 and CDR2 from the germline V gene are MNHEY and SMNVEV (reference sequence).

The chain employs TRBV28 and TRBJ2-7, with a tentative D call TRBD1 (7 bases). The germline CDR1 and CDR2 sequences are MDHEN and SYDVKM. Trimming shortened V by 4 bases and J by 0 bases, and 16 bases separated the two germline ends. This CDR3 is 16 amino acids long. Here the CDR3 DNA reads TGTGCCAGCAGTTCCCCGGAGGGGGACAGCTCCTACGAGCAGTACTTC. Translating gives CASSSPEGDSSYEQYF.